The rows below give T cell receptor beta chains drawn from one sample of a study of post-analysis software for immune sequencing data. A single record per CDR3 protein comes from TCRdb applying MiXCR to the PCR reads. The sample records some 890,000 distinct CDR3 sequences, approximately 53% being singletons. Sequencing was carried out using blood. The receptors shown here come from a girl under 18 with multiple sclerosis. Each CDR3 is given with its conserved first and last residue. Fields, in order: J gene, V gene, CDR3 protein.

J gene: TRBJ2-7
V gene: TRBV10-3
CDR3 protein: CAIRDSGGNYEQYF

J gene: TRBJ2-3
V gene: TRBV7-9
CDR3 protein: CASSLRDPRTDTQYF

J gene: TRBJ1-2
V gene: TRBV15
CDR3 protein: CATSGRTGYGYTF

J gene: TRBJ2-3
V gene: TRBV29-1
CDR3 protein: CSVERTAGGRTDTQYF

J gene: TRBJ2-4
V gene: TRBV3-1
CDR3 protein: CASSLGTDRKNIQYF

J gene: TRBJ1-2
V gene: TRBV10-3
CDR3 protein: CAISPGNYGYTF

J gene: TRBJ2-7
V gene: TRBV5-1
CDR3 protein: CASSLVSFDSYEQYF

J gene: TRBJ1-2
V gene: TRBV20-1
CDR3 protein: CSVQTGSGYTF

J gene: TRBJ1-5
V gene: TRBV20-1
CDR3 protein: CSAIGGPQPQHF

J gene: TRBJ2-3
V gene: TRBV20-1
CDR3 protein: CSASSSLAGGAPFTDTQYF

J gene: TRBJ1-2
V gene: TRBV5-6
CDR3 protein: CASSLEAERYGYTF

J gene: TRBJ2-3
V gene: TRBV5-1
CDR3 protein: CASSLDGLSTDTQYF

J gene: TRBJ2-1
V gene: TRBV20-1
CDR3 protein: CSARLDWKNEQFF

J gene: TRBJ2-7
V gene: TRBV6-6
CDR3 protein: CASTKVGYEQYF

J gene: TRBJ1-1
V gene: TRBV7-3
CDR3 protein: CASSGKGGTEAFF

J gene: TRBJ2-7
V gene: TRBV20-1
CDR3 protein: CSVVGLADYEQYF

J gene: TRBJ2-3
V gene: TRBV2
CDR3 protein: CASGLRDTDTQYF